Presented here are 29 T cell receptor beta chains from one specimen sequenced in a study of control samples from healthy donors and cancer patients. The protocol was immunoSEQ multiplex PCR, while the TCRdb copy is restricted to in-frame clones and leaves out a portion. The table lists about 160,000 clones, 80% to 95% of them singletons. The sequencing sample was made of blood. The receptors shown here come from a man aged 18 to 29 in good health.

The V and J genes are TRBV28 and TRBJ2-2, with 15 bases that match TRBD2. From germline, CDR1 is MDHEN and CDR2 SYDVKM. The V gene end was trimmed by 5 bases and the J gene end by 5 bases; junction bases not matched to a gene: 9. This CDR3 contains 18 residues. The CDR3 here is CASSLWTSGRAGTGELFF. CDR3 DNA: TGTGCCAGCAGTCTTTGGACTAGCGGGAGGGCGGGGACCGGGGAGCTGTTTTTT.

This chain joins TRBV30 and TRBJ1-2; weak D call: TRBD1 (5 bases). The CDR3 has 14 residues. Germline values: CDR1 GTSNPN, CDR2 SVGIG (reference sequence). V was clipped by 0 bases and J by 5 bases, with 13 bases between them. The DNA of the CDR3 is TGTGCCTGGAGTGTCAGGGCAGTTGGGTATGGCTACACCTTC. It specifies CAWSVRAVGYGYTF. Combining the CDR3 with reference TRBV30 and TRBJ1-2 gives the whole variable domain SQTIHQWPATLVQPVGSPLSLECTVEGTSNPNLYWYRQAAGRGLQLLFYSVGIGQISSEVPQNLSASRPQDRQFILSSKKLLLSDSGFYLCAWSVRAVGYGYTFGSGTRLTVV.

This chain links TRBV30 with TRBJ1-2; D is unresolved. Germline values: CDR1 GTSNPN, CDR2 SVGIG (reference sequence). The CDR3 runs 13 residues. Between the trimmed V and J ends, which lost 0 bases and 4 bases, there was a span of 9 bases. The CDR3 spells CAWSVLQPYGYTF. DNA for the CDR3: TGTGCCTGGAGTGTACTACAGCCCTATGGCTACACCTTC.

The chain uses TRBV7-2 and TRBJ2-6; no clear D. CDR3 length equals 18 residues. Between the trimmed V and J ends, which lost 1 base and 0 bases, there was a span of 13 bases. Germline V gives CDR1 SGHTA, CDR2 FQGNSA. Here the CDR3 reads CASSLGPAFVSGANVLTF. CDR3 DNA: TGTGCCAGCAGCTTAGGTCCGGCTTTTGTCTCTGGGGCCAACGTCCTGACTTTC.

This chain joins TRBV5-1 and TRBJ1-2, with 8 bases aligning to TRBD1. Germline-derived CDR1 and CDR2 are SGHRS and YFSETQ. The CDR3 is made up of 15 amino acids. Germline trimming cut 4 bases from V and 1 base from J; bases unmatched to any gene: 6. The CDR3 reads CASSGGQGHNYGYTF. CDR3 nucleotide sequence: TGCGCCAGCAGCGGAGGACAGGGTCATAACTATGGCTACACCTTC.

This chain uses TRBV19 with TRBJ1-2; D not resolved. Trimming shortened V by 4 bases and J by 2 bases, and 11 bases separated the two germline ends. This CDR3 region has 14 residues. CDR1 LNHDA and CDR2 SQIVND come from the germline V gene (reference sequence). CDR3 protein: CASSSIASNYGYTF. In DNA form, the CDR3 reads TGTGCCAGTAGTAGTATAGCATCCAACTATGGCTACACCTTC.

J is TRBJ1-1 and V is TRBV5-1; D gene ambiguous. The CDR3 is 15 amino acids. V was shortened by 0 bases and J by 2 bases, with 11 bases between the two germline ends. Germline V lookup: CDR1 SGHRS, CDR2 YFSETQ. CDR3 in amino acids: CASSLDVTPNTEAFF. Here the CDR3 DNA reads TGCGCCAGCAGCTTGGACGTAACGCCCAACACTGAAGCTTTCTTT.

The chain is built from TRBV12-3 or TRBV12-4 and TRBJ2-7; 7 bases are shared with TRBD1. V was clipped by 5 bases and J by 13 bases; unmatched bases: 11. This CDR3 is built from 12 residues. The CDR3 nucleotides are TGTGCCAGCAGTCCGAACGACAGGGCGGACTACTTC. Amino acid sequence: CASSPNDRADYF.

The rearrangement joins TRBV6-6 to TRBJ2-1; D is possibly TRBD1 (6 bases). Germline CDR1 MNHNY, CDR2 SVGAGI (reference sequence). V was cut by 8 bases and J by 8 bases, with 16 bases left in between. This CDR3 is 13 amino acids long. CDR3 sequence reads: CASGTFGGDEQFF. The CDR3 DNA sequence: TGTGCCAGCGGTACCTTTGGGGGCGATGAGCAGTTCTTC.

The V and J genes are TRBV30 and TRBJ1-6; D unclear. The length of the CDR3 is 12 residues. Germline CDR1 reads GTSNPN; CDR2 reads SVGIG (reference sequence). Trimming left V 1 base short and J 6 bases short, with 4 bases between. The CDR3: CAWSASNSPLHF. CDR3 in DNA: TGTGCCTGGAGTGCGTCTAATTCACCCCTCCACTTT.

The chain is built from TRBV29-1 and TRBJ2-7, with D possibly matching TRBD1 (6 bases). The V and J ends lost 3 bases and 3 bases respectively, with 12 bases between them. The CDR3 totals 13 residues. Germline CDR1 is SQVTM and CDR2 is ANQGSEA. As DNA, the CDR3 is TGCAGCGTTGAGTTACAGGGTGGCTACGAGCAGTACTTC. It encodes CSVELQGGYEQYF.

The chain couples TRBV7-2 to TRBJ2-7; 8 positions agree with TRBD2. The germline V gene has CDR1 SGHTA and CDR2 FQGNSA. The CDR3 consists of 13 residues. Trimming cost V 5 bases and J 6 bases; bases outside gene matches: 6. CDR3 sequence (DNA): TGTGCCAGCAGCCTCGCGGGGGGCCTCGAGCAGTACTTC. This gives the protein CASSLAGGLEQYF. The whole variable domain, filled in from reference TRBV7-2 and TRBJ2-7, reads GAGVSQSPSNKVTEKGKDVELRCDPISGHTALYWYRQSLGQGLEFLIYFQGNSAPDKSGLPSDRFSAERTGGSVSTLTIQRTQQEDSAVYLCASSLAGGLEQYFGPGTRLTVT.

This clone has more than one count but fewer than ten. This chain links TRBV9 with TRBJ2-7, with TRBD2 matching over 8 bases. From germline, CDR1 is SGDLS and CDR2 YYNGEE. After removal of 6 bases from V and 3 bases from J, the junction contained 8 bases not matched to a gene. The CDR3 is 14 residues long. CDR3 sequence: CASNMGLEGYEQYF. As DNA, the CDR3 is TGTGCCAGCAACATGGGACTAGAAGGCTACGAGCAGTACTTC.

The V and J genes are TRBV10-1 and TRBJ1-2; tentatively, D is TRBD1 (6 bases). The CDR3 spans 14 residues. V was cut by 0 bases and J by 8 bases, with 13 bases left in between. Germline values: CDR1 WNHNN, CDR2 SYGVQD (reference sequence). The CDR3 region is CASSESAGAYGYTF. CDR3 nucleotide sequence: TGCGCCAGCAGTGAGTCGGCAGGGGCGTACGGCTACACCTTC.

The CDR3 here is CASSLASLGADTQYF. The CDR3 bases are TGTGCCAGCAGCTTAGCCTCCCTCGGGGCAGATACGCAGTATTTT. V gene TRBV7-8 combines with J gene TRBJ2-3, with a weak D call TRBD2 (5 bases). The germline V gene encodes CDR1 SGHVS and CDR2 FQNEAQ. Trimming removed 0 bases from V and 4 bases from J, with 11 bases in between. The CDR3 totals 15 residues.

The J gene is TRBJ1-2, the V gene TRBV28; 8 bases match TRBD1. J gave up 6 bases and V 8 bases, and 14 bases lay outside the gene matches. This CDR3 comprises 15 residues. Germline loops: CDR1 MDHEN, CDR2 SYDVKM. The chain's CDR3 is CASLPTTRGRDGYTF. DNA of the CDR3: TGTGCCAGCTTACCAACCACCAGGGGGCGGGATGGCTACACCTTC.

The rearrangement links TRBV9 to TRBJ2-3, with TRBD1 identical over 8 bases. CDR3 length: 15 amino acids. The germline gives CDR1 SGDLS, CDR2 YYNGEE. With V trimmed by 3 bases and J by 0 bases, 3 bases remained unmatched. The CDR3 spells CASSAWDRSTDTQYF. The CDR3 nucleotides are TGTGCCAGCAGCGCTTGGGACAGGAGCACAGATACGCAGTATTTT.

The CDR3 DNA reads TGTGCCAGCAGTGGTGGGGACAGGAAGACCCCCTACAATGAGCAGTTCTTC. Translated, it gives CASSGGDRKTPYNEQFF. The chain links TRBV2 to TRBJ2-1; 8 bases agree with TRBD1. Germline V gene lookup returns CDR1 SNHLY and CDR2 FYNNEI. This CDR3 has 17 residues. V lost 4 bases and J lost 2; bases outside the gene matches: 10.

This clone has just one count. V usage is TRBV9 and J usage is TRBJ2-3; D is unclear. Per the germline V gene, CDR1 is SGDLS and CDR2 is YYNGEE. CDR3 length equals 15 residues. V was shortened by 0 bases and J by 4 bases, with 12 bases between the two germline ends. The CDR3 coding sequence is TGTGCCAGCAGCGTAGGTGGGCTCCCGCCAGATACGCAGTATTTT. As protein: CASSVGGLPPDTQYF.

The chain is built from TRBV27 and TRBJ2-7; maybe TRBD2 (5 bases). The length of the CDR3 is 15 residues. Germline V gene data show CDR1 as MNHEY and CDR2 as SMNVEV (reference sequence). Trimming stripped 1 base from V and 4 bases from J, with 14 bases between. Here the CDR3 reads CASSLLSGPGYEQYF. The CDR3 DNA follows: TGTGCCAGCAGTTTATTGTCGGGCCCGGGGTACGAGCAGTACTTC.

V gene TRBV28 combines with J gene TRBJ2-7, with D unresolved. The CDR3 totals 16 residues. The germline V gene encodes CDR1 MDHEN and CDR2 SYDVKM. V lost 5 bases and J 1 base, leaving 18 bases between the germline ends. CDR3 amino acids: CASSVPLRNTSYEQYF. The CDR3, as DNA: TGTGCCAGCAGTGTCCCCCTCAGAAACACTTCCTACGAGCAGTACTTC.

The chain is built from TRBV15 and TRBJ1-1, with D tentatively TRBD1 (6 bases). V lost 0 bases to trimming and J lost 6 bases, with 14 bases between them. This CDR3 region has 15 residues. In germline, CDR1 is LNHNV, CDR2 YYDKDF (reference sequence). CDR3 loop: CATSRDRTVGAEAFF. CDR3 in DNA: TGTGCCACCAGCAGAGATCGGACAGTAGGGGCTGAAGCTTTCTTT.

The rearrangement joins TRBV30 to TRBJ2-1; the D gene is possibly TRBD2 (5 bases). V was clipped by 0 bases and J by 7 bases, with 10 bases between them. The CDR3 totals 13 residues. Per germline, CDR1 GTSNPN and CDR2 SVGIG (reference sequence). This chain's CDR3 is CAWSVGRRNEQFF. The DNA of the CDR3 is TGTGCCTGGAGTGTAGGTAGGAGGAATGAGCAGTTCTTC.

This chain's CDR3 is CASSLRRPKGGGPQYF. Written as DNA, the CDR3 is TGTGCCAGCAGCTTACGCAGGCCAAAGGGGGGAGGACCCCAGTACTTC. The J gene is TRBJ2-5, the V gene TRBV7-9, with D possibly called TRBD1 or TRBD2 (6 bases each). CDR3 length equals 16 residues. Deletions cut 2 bases from V and 9 bases from J, with 22 bases between. CDR1 is SEHNR, CDR2 FQNEAQ, per germline (reference sequence).

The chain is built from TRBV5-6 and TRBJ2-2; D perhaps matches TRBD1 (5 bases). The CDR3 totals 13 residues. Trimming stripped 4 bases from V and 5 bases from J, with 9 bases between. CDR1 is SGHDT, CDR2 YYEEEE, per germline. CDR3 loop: CASSPGLTGELFF. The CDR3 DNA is TGTGCCAGCAGCCCAGGGTTAACCGGGGAGCTGTTTTTT.

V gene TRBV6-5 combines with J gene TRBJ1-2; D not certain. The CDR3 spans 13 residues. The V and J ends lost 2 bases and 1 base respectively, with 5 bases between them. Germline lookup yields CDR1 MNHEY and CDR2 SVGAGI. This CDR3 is CASSYGRNYGYTF. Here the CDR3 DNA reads TGTGCCAGCAGTTACGGACGTAACTATGGCTACACCTTC.

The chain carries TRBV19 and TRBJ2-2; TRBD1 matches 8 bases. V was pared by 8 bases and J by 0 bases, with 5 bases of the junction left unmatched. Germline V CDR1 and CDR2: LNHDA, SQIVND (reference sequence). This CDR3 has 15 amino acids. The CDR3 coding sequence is TGTGCCAGTGGCCAGGGGGCGGCGAACACCGGGGAGCTGTTTTTT. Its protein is CASGQGAANTGELFF.

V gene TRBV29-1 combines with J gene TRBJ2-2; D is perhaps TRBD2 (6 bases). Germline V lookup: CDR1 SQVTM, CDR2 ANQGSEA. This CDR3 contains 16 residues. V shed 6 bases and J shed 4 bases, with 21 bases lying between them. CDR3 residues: CSVSDLGGVPTGELFF. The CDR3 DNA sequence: TGCAGCGTATCCGACCTTGGAGGGGTACCCACCGGGGAGCTGTTTTTT.

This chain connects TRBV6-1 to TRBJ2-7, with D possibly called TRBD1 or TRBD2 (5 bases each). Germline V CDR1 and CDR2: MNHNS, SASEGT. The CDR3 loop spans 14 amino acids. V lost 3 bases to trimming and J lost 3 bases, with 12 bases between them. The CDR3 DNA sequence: TGTGCCAGCAGTGACCGGGACGGAGTCTACGAGCAGTACTTC. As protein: CASSDRDGVYEQYF.